These 30 T cell receptor beta chains were sequenced from one sample in a study of blood T cells in healthy people across ages. Then a second PCR, running about 6 to 12 cycles, was carried out with a sample-barcoded 5' primer and a J-beta primer mix. TCRdb independently ran MiXCR on the 5' RACE reads; one entry per CDR3 protein. Seen here are about 620,000 distinct CDR3 sequences, under 65% observed once, and the top ten hold about 13%. Sequencing was carried out using blood. These receptors originate from an elderly woman in good health.

This chain connects TRBV6-6 to TRBJ2-3; maybe TRBD2 (6 bases). Looked up from germline, CDR1 is MNHNY and CDR2 is SVGAGI (reference sequence). The CDR3 spans 14 residues. The V gene lost 6 bases and the J gene lost 2 bases, with 12 bases spanning the gap. The CDR3: CASRGLYSTDTQYF. In nucleotides, the CDR3 is TGTGCCAGCAGGGGACTTTATTCCACAGATACGCAGTATTTT.

This clonotype was seen many times. The rearrangement joins TRBV24-1 to TRBJ2-1, with 14 bases matching TRBD2. From germline, CDR1 is KGHDR and CDR2 SFDVKD. The CDR3 is 17 residues long. The V and J ends lost 3 bases and 4 bases, in that order; junction bases with no gene match: 4. CDR3 sequence reads: CATSDGTSGRGYNEQFF. As DNA, the CDR3 is TGTGCCACCAGTGATGGGACTAGCGGGAGAGGATACAATGAGCAGTTCTTC.

This clonotype was seen a handful of times. This chain uses TRBV10-3 with TRBJ1-2, with D unclear. Germline loops: CDR1 ENHRY, CDR2 SYGVKD. Trimming removed 6 bases at V and 5 bases at J, with 7 bases between. This CDR3 is 11 amino acids long. In DNA form, the CDR3 reads TGTGCCATCAGCGAGGAATATGGCTACACCTTC. Its translation is CAISEEYGYTF.

This chain uses TRBV29-1 with TRBJ2-2; 9 bases match TRBD1. J lost 6 bases, V lost 7 bases, and 6 bases had no gene match. Germline V CDR1 and CDR2: SQVTM, ANQGSEA. The CDR3 loop spans 13 amino acids. CDR3 protein: CSGGQGRAGELFF. CDR3 nucleotides: TGCAGCGGTGGACAGGGGAGGGCCGGGGAGCTGTTTTTT.

The CDR3 loop is CASNRGNTGELFF. CDR3 sequence (DNA): TGCGCCAGCAACAGGGGAAACACCGGGGAGCTGTTTTTT. The chain joins TRBV5-1 to TRBJ2-2; 7 bases agree with TRBD1. The V gene's germline CDR1 is SGHRS and CDR2 YFSETQ. This CDR3 is 13 amino acids long. J was trimmed by 2 bases and V by 6 bases; bases with no gene match: 1.

The J gene is TRBJ2-5, the V gene TRBV28; possible D gene TRBD2, 5 bases. The CDR3 loop spans 16 amino acids. V was trimmed by 7 bases and J by 11 bases, leaving 29 bases between them. CDR1 MDHEN and CDR2 SYDVKM come from the germline V gene. The CDR3 region is CASTTTAAVGYNEQYF. CDR3 nucleotide sequence: TGTGCCAGCACGACTACGGCGGCGGTAGGGTACAATGAGCAGTACTTC.

This clonotype appeared many times. CDR3 loop: CASSPDNSWGIQYF. The CDR3, as DNA: TGTGCCAGCAGTCCGGACAATTCGTGGGGCATTCAGTACTTC. The chain employs TRBV12-3 or TRBV12-4 and TRBJ2-4, with D possibly TRBD1 on 5 matching bases. The CDR3 contains 14 residues. V dropped 5 bases and J dropped 9 bases, with 17 bases sitting between them.

At least ten counts were recorded for this clonotype. The chain carries TRBV5-1 and TRBJ2-7; TRBD2 might be the D (6 bases). This CDR3 spans 13 amino acids. Germline V gives CDR1 SGHRS, CDR2 YFSETQ. Trimming removed 4 bases from V and 3 bases from J, with 11 bases in between. The CDR3 DNA sequence: TGCGCCAGCAGCCGGGAGACAGTCTACGAGCAGTACTTC. Translating it yields CASSRETVYEQYF. Full variable domain (rest looked up from reference TRBV5-1 and TRBJ2-7): KAGVTQTPRYLIKTRGQQVTLSCSPISGHRSVSWYQQTPGQGLQFLFEYFSETQRNKGNFPGRFSGRQFSNSRSEMNVSTLELGDSALYLCASSRETVYEQYFGPGTRLTVT.

This clonotype was detected only a few times. DNA of the CDR3: TGCAGTGCTGGTTCTAGCGGGAGAGAGACCCAGTACTTC. Translated: CSAGSSGRETQYF. The chain combines TRBV20-1 with TRBJ2-5, with 10 bases aligning to TRBD2. This CDR3 is 13 amino acids long. Germline V CDR1 and CDR2: DFQATT, SNEGSKA (reference sequence). V lost 5 bases, J lost 4 bases, and 4 bases stayed unmatched.

A word on this clonotype: With a much larger clone just one base away, this may be a read error. The rearrangement uses TRBV29-1 and TRBJ2-7; D might be TRBD2 (6 bases). The V gene lost 5 bases and the J gene lost 7 bases, with 15 bases spanning the gap. This CDR3 region has 12 residues. The germline V gene encodes CDR1 SQVTM and CDR2 ANQGSEA. CDR3 sequence: CSVNSGYNEQYF. CDR3 coding DNA: TGCAGCGTTAATAGCGGCTACAATGAGCAGTACTTC.

The sample holds many counts of this clonotype. This chain connects TRBV10-3 to TRBJ1-5; 7 bases match TRBD1. Germline V gene data show CDR1 as ENHRY and CDR2 as SYGVKD. Germline trimming cut 4 bases from V and 3 bases from J; bases unmatched to any gene: 3. The length of the CDR3 is 14 residues. Here the CDR3 reads CAISGQGPNQPQHF. The CDR3 DNA reads as TGTGCCATCAGTGGACAGGGACCCAATCAGCCCCAGCATTTT.

The V call is TRBV20-1, the J call TRBJ1-6, with 7 bases identical to TRBD1. V trimming: 0 bases; J trimming: 11 bases; junction bases outside the gene matches: 13. Looked up from germline, CDR1 is DFQATT and CDR2 is SNEGSKA (reference sequence). The CDR3 is made up of 16 amino acids. In DNA form, the CDR3 reads TGCAGTGCTAGAGACCCAAGTGGAGGGGGCGGTACACCCCTCCACTTT. This sequence encodes CSARDPSGGGGTPLHF.

J is TRBJ1-2 and V is TRBV20-1, with unresolved D. V lost 3 bases, J lost 7 bases, and 15 bases lay in between. CDR1 DFQATT and CDR2 SNEGSKA come from the germline V gene (reference sequence). The CDR3 has 13 amino acids. The CDR3 DNA sequence: TGCAGTGCTAGGCGGCCAGCGGCAGGTGGCTACACCTTC. It translates to CSARRPAAGGYTF.

The rearrangement uses TRBV5-1 and TRBJ1-1, with D perhaps TRBD1 (5 bases). The germline gives CDR1 SGHRS, CDR2 YFSETQ. This CDR3 is built from 13 residues. Between the trimmed V and J ends, which lost 7 bases and 7 bases, there was a span of 17 bases. The CDR3 coding sequence is TGCGCCAGCCGACGGATTTCGGGGGGTGAAGCTTTCTTT. It specifies CASRRISGGEAFF.

The genes are TRBV4-2 and TRBJ2-3, with D unresolved. Trimming took 3 bases from V and 0 from J, leaving 10 bases between them. CDR1 is LGHNA, CDR2 YNFKEQ, per germline. The CDR3 is 15 residues long. The CDR3 nucleotides are TGTGCCAGCAGCCAGCGTCAGCGAAGCACAGATACGCAGTATTTT. This encodes CASSQRQRSTDTQYF.

A remark on this clonotype: Since a much larger clone is just one base distant, this may be a read error. This chain connects TRBV11-2 to TRBJ2-7, with 7 bases identical to TRBD1. The V gene end was trimmed by 0 bases and the J gene end by 4 bases; junction bases not matched to a gene: 6. CDR3 length equals 15 residues. Germline loops: CDR1 SGHAT, CDR2 FQNNGV. DNA of the CDR3: TGTGCCAGCAGCTTAGATCTCAGGGGGTCATACGAGCAGTACTTC. Translated: CASSLDLRGSYEQYF.

V is TRBV7-8 and J is TRBJ1-5, with TRBD1 matching 10 bases. The ends lost 5 bases at V and 7 bases at J; junction bases unmatched: 11. The germline V gene has CDR1 SGHVS and CDR2 FQNEAQ. This CDR3 spans 16 amino acids. CDR3: CASSLAGTGAGQPQHF. As DNA, the CDR3 is TGTGCCAGCAGCCTGGCCGGGACAGGGGCTGGACAGCCCCAGCATTTT.

This chain uses TRBV2 with TRBJ2-1; D possibly corresponds to TRBD1 (5 bases). Germline V gene sequence: CDR1 SNHLY, CDR2 FYNNEI. The V end lost 7 bases, the J end lost 8 bases, and 9 bases lay between the germline ends. The CDR3 length is 11 residues. CDR3: CASTGYDEQFF. In nucleotides, the CDR3 is TGTGCCAGCACAGGGTACGATGAGCAGTTCTTC.

A word on this clonotype: A much larger clone lies one base from this, so it may be a read error. DNA of the CDR3: TGTGCCAGCAGTTTTGGGGCAATCGACGAGCAGTACGTC. Protein product: CASSFGAIDEQYV. The chain has TRBV28 and TRBJ2-7, with D perhaps TRBD1 (5 bases). With 3 bases removed from V and 5 bases from J, the gap between germline ends came to 11 bases. This CDR3 is built from 13 residues. Germline lookup yields CDR1 MDHEN and CDR2 SYDVKM.

In this sample, this clonotype turned up many times. The V gene is TRBV7-3, the J gene TRBJ2-1; D not certain. Trimming shortened V by 4 bases and J by 9 bases, and 16 bases separated the two germline ends. The CDR3 has 14 residues. Germline V gene sequence: CDR1 SGHTA, CDR2 FQGTGA. CDR3: CASSSQSTGSEQFF. CDR3 DNA sequence: TGTGCCAGCAGCTCACAAAGTACTGGGTCTGAGCAGTTCTTC.

The chain uses TRBV19 and TRBJ2-1; weak D call: TRBD2 (7 bases). CDR3 size: 15 residues. V was cut by 3 bases and J by 7 bases, with 16 bases left in between. Germline V lookup: CDR1 LNHDA, CDR2 SQIVND (reference sequence). In DNA form, the CDR3 reads TGTGCCAGTAGTATTCGGGGGGCCCTGGGGAATGAGCAGTTCTTC. Translation: CASSIRGALGNEQFF.

This clonotype appeared a few times. The chain has TRBV28 and TRBJ2-1; D uncertain. Germline lookup yields CDR1 MDHEN and CDR2 SYDVKM. This CDR3 contains 15 residues. Trimming left V 3 bases short and J 2 bases short, with 11 bases between. As DNA, the CDR3 is TGTGCCAGCAGTTTCGGGCGGCCGACCTACAATGAGCAGTTCTTC. As protein: CASSFGRPTYNEQFF.

Regarding this clonotype: A much larger clone differs by one base, so this may be a read error. This chain uses TRBV6-1 with TRBJ1-2; maybe TRBD1 (6 bases). V dropped 8 bases and J dropped 0 bases, with 10 bases sitting between them. The germline V gene encodes CDR1 MNHNS and CDR2 SASEGT. The CDR3 consists of 13 residues. Here the CDR3 reads CASLRTANYGYTF. The CDR3 coding sequence is TGTGCCAGCTTGCGGACAGCTAACTATGGCTACACCTTC.

The rearrangement joins TRBV20-1 to TRBJ2-4; the D is unclear. The CDR3 contains 11 residues. Trimming stripped 1 base from V and 13 bases from J, with 11 bases between. Germline V gene data show CDR1 as DFQATT and CDR2 as SNEGSKA (reference sequence). The CDR3: CSARGNLPQYF. CDR3 in DNA: TGCAGTGCTAGAGGGAATTTGCCCCAGTACTTC.

The chain carries TRBV4-3 and TRBJ2-4, with 13 bases identical to TRBD2. The end of the DNA fits TRBJ2-7 better, so the J call may be wrong. The CDR3 covers 17 residues. CDR1 and CDR2 from the germline V gene are LGHNA and YSLEER. This chain's CDR3 is CASSQGALAGGPHEQYF. DNA of the CDR3: TGCGCCAGCAGCCAAGGGGCACTAGCGGGAGGGCCCCACGAGCAGTACTTC.

This sequence joins TRBV29-1 and TRBJ2-5, with D perhaps given as TRBD1 or TRBD2 (6 bases each). The DNA end lines up better with TRBJ2-7; the J call may be wrong. The CDR3 consists of 12 residues. Germline V gene lookup returns CDR1 SQVTM and CDR2 ANQGSEA. The CDR3 sequence is CSVQLQGGEQYF. The DNA for the CDR3 is TGCAGCGTACAATTACAGGGAGGCGAGCAGTACTTC.

This chain connects TRBV2 to TRBJ2-2; D might be TRBD2 (7 bases). Germline assignment: CDR1 SNHLY and CDR2 FYNNEI. The CDR3 is made up of 13 amino acids. V lost 7 bases to trimming and J lost 6 bases, with 12 bases between them. CDR3 sequence reads: CASKRGGPGELFF. The CDR3 nucleotides are TGTGCCAGCAAAAGGGGGGGGCCCGGGGAGCTGTTTTTT.

This sequence joins TRBV2 and TRBJ1-2; no clear D gene. The CDR3 runs to 13 residues. The V gene's germline CDR1 is SNHLY and CDR2 FYNNEI. Trimming removed 3 bases from V and 6 bases from J, with 11 bases in between. CDR3 in amino acids: CASSDKVSDGYTF. CDR3 coding DNA: TGTGCCAGCAGTGATAAGGTTAGCGATGGCTACACCTTC.

This clonotype was seen repeatedly, ten times or more. This sequence joins TRBV3-1 and TRBJ1-4; no clear D gene. The CDR3 is 14 amino acids. In germline, CDR1 is LGHDT, CDR2 YNNKEL (reference sequence). V lost 2 bases and J 6 bases, leaving 10 bases between the germline ends. DNA for the CDR3: TGTGCCAGCAGCCAACGGACGCAGTATGAAAAACTGTTTTTT. It codes for CASSQRTQYEKLFF.

This clonotype showed up just a few times. A much bigger clone sits one base away, suggesting this may be a read error. J is TRBJ1-6 and V is TRBV6-5; possible D gene TRBD1, 5 bases. The CDR3 consists of 17 residues. The germline gives CDR1 MNHEY, CDR2 SVGAGI. The CDR3 loop reads CASSYSNRLGDNSPPHF. The CDR3 DNA follows: TGTGCCAGCAGTTACTCGAACAGGCTAGGGGATAATTCACCCCCCCACTTT.